These 32 T cell receptor beta chains came from one sample sequenced in a study of cytomegalovirus exposure and HLA in healthy donors. The protocol was immunoSEQ multiplex PCR, while the TCRdb copy is restricted to in-frame clones and leaves out a portion. This table has 100,000 to 120,000 clones, roughly 90% appearing once. The specimen was PBMCs. These TCRs come from a woman in her 30s in good health and CMV-seropositive.

The chain links TRBV29-1 to TRBJ2-2; 10 positions agree with TRBD2. The CDR3 runs to 15 residues. CDR1 is SQVTM and CDR2 is ANQGSEA in the germline V gene. With V trimmed by 3 bases and J by 6 bases, 7 bases remained unmatched. The CDR3, as DNA: TGCAGCGTTGAGCCAGCGGGAGGGCCCCCCGGGGAGCTGTTTTTT. It yields the protein CSVEPAGGPPGELFF.

The V call is TRBV2, the J call TRBJ2-6; no clear D. V gave up 7 bases and J gave up 0 bases, with 4 bases separating them. This CDR3 comprises 13 residues. The germline V gene has CDR1 SNHLY and CDR2 FYNNEI. This CDR3 reads CASTFSGANVLTF. CDR3 DNA sequence: TGTGCCAGCACCTTCTCTGGGGCCAACGTCCTGACTTTC. The full variable domain, rest sourced from reference TRBV2 and TRBJ2-6, is EPEVTQTPSHQVTQMGQEVILRCVPISNHLYFYWYRQILGQKVEFLVSFYNNEISEKSEIFDDQFSVERPDGSNFTLKIRSTKLEDSAMYFCASTFSGANVLTFGAGSRLTVL.

The rearrangement uses TRBV7-7 and TRBJ2-2; 7 bases line up with TRBD1. V shed 4 bases and J 6 bases; nucleotides not matched to a gene: 2. Germline CDR1 is SSHAT and CDR2 is FNYEAQ (reference sequence). CDR3 length: 13 residues. Written as DNA, the CDR3 is TGTGCCAGCAGCTCGGGGACAGCCGGGGAGCTGTTTTTT. Encoded protein: CASSSGTAGELFF.

The chain carries TRBV13 and TRBJ2-3; D may be TRBD2 (5 bases). Germline assignment: CDR1 PRHDT and CDR2 FYEKMQ (reference sequence). V lost 3 bases and J 0 bases, leaving 7 bases between the germline ends. The CDR3 runs 14 residues. The chain's CDR3 is CASSLGVSTDTQYF. CDR3 DNA sequence: TGTGCCAGCAGCTTGGGAGTAAGCACAGATACGCAGTATTTT.

V is TRBV7-9 and J is TRBJ2-7; D unresolved. V was pared by 1 base and J by 5 bases, with 6 bases between. CDR3 length: 12 amino acids. The germline V gene encodes CDR1 SEHNR and CDR2 FQNEAQ (reference sequence). The CDR3 sequence: CASSLVGDEQYF. Written as DNA, the CDR3 is TGTGCCAGCAGCTTAGTAGGAGACGAGCAGTACTTC.

The chain is built from TRBV7-2 and TRBJ1-6; D remains unclear. CDR1 SGHTA and CDR2 FQGNSA come from the germline V gene. Trimming pared 5 bases from V and 6 bases from J, leaving 11 bases between. The CDR3 runs to 14 residues. This chain's CDR3 is CASSPFGSNSPLHF. The CDR3 coding sequence is TGTGCCAGCAGCCCTTTTGGGAGTAATTCACCCCTCCACTTT.

The chain combines TRBV28 with TRBJ2-1; D gene uncertain. Germline V gives CDR1 MDHEN, CDR2 SYDVKM. The CDR3 runs 13 residues. V was clipped by 7 bases and J by 7 bases, with 14 bases between them. CDR3 region: CASIGRHENEQFF. The CDR3 bases are TGTGCCAGCATTGGAAGACACGAGAATGAGCAGTTCTTC. The variable domain in full, with the rest retrieved from reference TRBV28 and TRBJ2-1, is DVKVTQSSRYLVKRTGEKVFLECVQDMDHENMFWYRQDPGLGLRLIYFSYDVKMKEKGDIPEGYSVSREKKERFSLILESASTNQTSMYLCASIGRHENEQFFGPGTRLTVL.

The chain carries TRBV21-1 and TRBJ2-2; the table's D call, TRBD2, has no DNA check behind it. TRBV21-1 is deemed a pseudogene. The CDR3 is 18 residues long. CDR3 coding DNA: TGTGCCAGCAGCAAAGCCGGACTAGCGGGAGGGCCGATCGGGGAGCTGTTTTTT. Its translation is CASSKAGLAGGPIGELFF.

The J gene is TRBJ2-7, the V gene TRBV5-3; 12 bases match TRBD2. TRBV5-3 counts as an open reading frame of uncertain function. The junction had 8 bases not matched to a gene; V was cut back by 4 bases and J by 3 bases. The CDR3 spans 16 residues. CDR3 residues: CARSAAGLAGFYEQYF. For the CDR3, the DNA is TGTGCCAGAAGCGCCGCCGGACTAGCGGGATTCTACGAGCAGTACTTC.

The chain's CDR3 is CASSEPLAGAGEQYF. The CDR3 nucleotides read TGTGCCAGCAGTGAACCCCTAGCGGGAGCGGGCGAGCAGTACTTC. J is TRBJ2-7 and V is TRBV25-1; 10 nucleotides line up with TRBD2. Germline CDR1 MGHDK, CDR2 SYGVNS. The CDR3 is 15 amino acids. V lost 2 bases and J lost 6; bases outside the gene matches: 7.

The genes are TRBV11-2 and TRBJ2-1; unclear D gene. This CDR3 has 12 residues. V shed 3 bases and J shed 7 bases, with 7 bases lying between them. Germline V gene lookup returns CDR1 SGHAT and CDR2 FQNNGV. The CDR3 DNA is TGTGCCAGCAGCTTTGCCGGGAATGAGCAGTTCTTC. It translates to CASSFAGNEQFF.

This clone was recorded once. The rearrangement uses TRBV9 and TRBJ2-5; 9 positions agree with TRBD1. V gave up 2 bases and J gave up 5 bases; unmatched junction bases: 4. This CDR3 region has 14 residues. Germline V lookup: CDR1 SGDLS, CDR2 YYNGEE. The CDR3 reads CASSVGQGWETQYF. For the CDR3, the DNA is TGTGCCAGCAGCGTTGGACAGGGGTGGGAGACCCAGTACTTC.

The chain uses TRBV4-1 and TRBJ2-7; TRBD2 aligns across 15 bases. Trimming removed 0 bases from V and 5 bases from J; junction bases left unmatched: 5. The CDR3 extends over 17 amino acids. CDR1 is MGHRA and CDR2 is YSYEKL in the germline V gene. The CDR3 here is CASSQDPGTSGRHEQYF. CDR3 nucleotides: TGCGCCAGCAGCCAAGATCCCGGGACTAGCGGGAGGCACGAGCAGTACTTC.

The rearrangement uses TRBV2 and TRBJ1-3; 7 bases line up with TRBD1. The germline V gene has CDR1 SNHLY and CDR2 FYNNEI. CDR3 length equals 14 residues. V dropped 5 bases and J dropped 5; count of bases not matched to a gene: 6. This chain's CDR3 is CASSHRGRRNTIYF. The CDR3 nucleotides are TGTGCCAGCAGTCACAGGGGCAGGAGAAACACCATATATTTT.

The CDR3 nucleotides read TGCGCCAGCAGCCAACCTGGACAGGGAACTGAAGCTTTCTTT. Protein: CASSQPGQGTEAFF. The chain links TRBV4-1 to TRBJ1-1; 8 bases line up with TRBD1. With 2 bases clipped from V and 5 bases from J, the junction kept 4 bases outside the gene matches. Looked up from germline, CDR1 is MGHRA and CDR2 is YSYEKL. The CDR3 extends over 14 amino acids.

The chain links TRBV27 to TRBJ2-7; maybe TRBD1 (5 bases). The CDR3 contains 13 residues. CDR1 is MNHEY and CDR2 is SMNVEV in the germline V gene (reference sequence). V gave up 3 bases and J gave up 3 bases, with 9 bases separating them. The CDR3 loop is CASSFDRYYEQYF. Here the CDR3 DNA reads TGTGCCAGCAGTTTTGACAGATACTACGAGCAGTACTTC.

V and J are TRBV30 and TRBJ2-7; TRBD2 agrees at 9 bases. In germline, CDR1 is GTSNPN, CDR2 SVGIG (reference sequence). Losses at the gene ends were 0 bases for V and 6 bases for J; bases not matched to a gene: 9. This CDR3 region has 15 residues. CDR3 DNA sequence: TGTGCCTGGAGTGTCCATAGCGGGGGTAGCGGCGAGCAGTACTTC. Translated, it gives CAWSVHSGGSGEQYF.

The chain joins TRBV6-5 to TRBJ1-2, with 9 bases aligning to TRBD1. With V trimmed by 8 bases and J by 6 bases, 4 bases remained unmatched. This CDR3 comprises 12 residues. Germline CDR1 reads MNHEY; CDR2 reads SVGAGI. The DNA of the CDR3 is TGTGCCAGCGGACGGACAGGGGATGGCTACACCTTC. This codes for CASGRTGDGYTF.

This clone has more than one count but fewer than ten. This chain links TRBV6-5 with TRBJ2-7; 8 bases agree with TRBD1. The trim removed 7 bases at V and 4 bases at J, leaving 9 bases unmatched. The CDR3 covers 14 residues. Germline V gene sequence: CDR1 MNHEY, CDR2 SVGAGI. CDR3 residues: CASTTGQGAYEQYF. CDR3 DNA: TGTGCCAGCACCACCGGCCAGGGGGCTTACGAGCAGTACTTC.

This chain joins TRBV30 and TRBJ2-3, with D possibly being TRBD2 (5 bases). Germline values: CDR1 GTSNPN, CDR2 SVGIG (reference sequence). V dropped 5 bases and J dropped 7 bases, with 16 bases sitting between them. This CDR3 spans 13 amino acids. CDR3 protein: CAWRQPGEYTQYF. For the CDR3, the DNA is TGTGCCTGGCGCCAGCCCGGGGAGTATACGCAGTATTTT.

The chain uses TRBV27 and TRBJ2-7, with 8 bases identical to TRBD1. The trim removed 5 bases at V and 1 base at J, leaving 1 base unmatched. The CDR3 contains 13 residues. CDR1 is MNHEY and CDR2 is SMNVEV in the germline V gene (reference sequence). The CDR3 region is CASSRDRSYEQYF. CDR3 nucleotide sequence: TGTGCCAGCAGTAGGGACAGGTCCTACGAGCAGTACTTC.

The CDR3 here is CTSSQGRTSGRNEQFF. The DNA for the CDR3 is TGCACCAGCAGCCAGGGACGAACTAGCGGGAGAAATGAGCAGTTCTTC. This rearrangement joins TRBV1 to TRBJ2-1; the table's D call, TRBD2, has no DNA check behind it. TRBV1 is a known pseudogene. This CDR3 has 16 residues.

V is TRBV6-1 and J is TRBJ1-1, with D hard to call. Germline V gives CDR1 MNHNS, CDR2 SASEGT. The length of the CDR3 is 16 residues. V gave up 3 bases and J gave up 0 bases, with 14 bases separating them. The CDR3 spells CASSDIGVSMNTEAFF. The CDR3 bases are TGTGCCAGCAGTGACATCGGGGTGAGCATGAACACTGAAGCTTTCTTT.

The CDR3 bases are TGCGCCAGCAGCCGACAAACGGGGGTGGTGAACACTGAAGCTTTCTTT. Protein: CASSRQTGVVNTEAFF. The V call is TRBV4-3, the J call TRBJ1-1, with D perhaps matching TRBD1 (5 bases). V was cut by 4 bases and J by 0 bases, with 15 bases left in between. This CDR3 contains 16 residues. Germline CDR1 and CDR2: LGHNA and YSLEER.

The V gene is TRBV7-9, the J gene TRBJ1-2, with D hard to call. V was cut by 5 bases and J by 5 bases, with 9 bases left in between. The germline V gene encodes CDR1 SEHNR and CDR2 FQNEAQ (reference sequence). The CDR3 totals 12 residues. As DNA, the CDR3 is TGTGCCAGCAGCGTTAATTCTTATGGCTACACCTTC. Its translation: CASSVNSYGYTF. Using reference TRBV7-9 and TRBJ1-2 for the parts outside the CDR3, the full variable domain is DTGVSQNPRHKITKRGQNVTFRCDPISEHNRLYWYRQTLGQGPEFLTYFQNEAQLEKSRLLSDRFSAERPKGSFSTLEIQRTEQGDSAMYLCASSVNSYGYTFGSGTRLTVV.

The V call is TRBV30, the J call TRBJ1-5; no definite D call. The CDR3 loop spans 13 amino acids. Germline V gene lookup returns CDR1 GTSNPN and CDR2 SVGIG (reference sequence). V was trimmed by 8 bases and J by 2 bases, leaving 13 bases between them. In DNA form, the CDR3 reads TGTGCCCCGACTCCACACGGCAATCAGCCCCAGCATTTT. This encodes CAPTPHGNQPQHF.

The chain couples TRBV12-5 to TRBJ1-1, with D hard to call. Germline V gene data show CDR1 as LGHNT and CDR2 as FRNRAP. Trimming left V 0 bases short and J 9 bases short, with 17 bases between. The CDR3 is 15 amino acids. The CDR3 is CASGLVRSPGSKAFF. DNA of the CDR3: TGTGCTAGTGGTTTGGTACGGTCCCCAGGATCTAAAGCTTTCTTT.

The V and J genes are TRBV25-1 and TRBJ2-3; 13 bases agree with TRBD2. Germline V CDR1 and CDR2: MGHDK, SYGVNS. V shed 5 bases, J shed 1 base, and the junction held 6 bases outside the gene matches. CDR3 size: 17 residues. The CDR3 loop is CASSRTSGRGGTDTQYF. CDR3 in DNA: TGTGCCAGCAGTAGGACTAGCGGGAGAGGTGGCACAGATACGCAGTATTTT.

This rearrangement joins TRBV27 to TRBJ2-1; TRBD2 might be the D (6 bases). The CDR3 runs 16 residues. V lost 6 bases to trimming and J lost 1 base, with 16 bases between them. Germline V CDR1 and CDR2: MNHEY, SMNVEV (reference sequence). CDR3 DNA: TGTGCCAGCAGACGGAGCCCCGGGGGTTCCTACAATGAGCAGTTCTTC. Translating gives CASRRSPGGSYNEQFF.

In this sample, this clone turned up once. The V gene is TRBV27, the J gene TRBJ2-3; 7 nucleotides align to TRBD1. V trimming: 4 bases; J trimming: 3 bases; junction bases outside the gene matches: 10. Germline V gene lookup returns CDR1 MNHEY and CDR2 SMNVEV (reference sequence). This CDR3 has 16 amino acids. The CDR3 region has the DNA TGTGCCAGCAGTTCCCCGTACCAACAGGGGACAGATACGCAGTATTTT. Its protein is CASSSPYQQGTDTQYF.

The rearrangement joins TRBV7-9 to TRBJ2-1, with 9 bases that match TRBD2. CDR3 size: 16 residues. The V and J ends lost 5 bases and 2 bases, in that order; junction bases with no gene match: 7. The germline gives CDR1 SEHNR, CDR2 FQNEAQ (reference sequence). CDR3 in amino acids: CASSLGAGGPYNEQFF. The DNA of the CDR3 is TGTGCCAGCAGCCTGGGAGCGGGGGGTCCCTACAATGAGCAGTTCTTC.

This chain uses TRBV4-2 with TRBJ2-6, with a weak D call TRBD1 (6 bases). The ends were cut back, 8 bases at V and 0 bases at J, with 17 bases in the middle. The CDR3 has 17 residues. Germline V gives CDR1 LGHNA, CDR2 YNFKEQ. Written as DNA, the CDR3 is TGTGCCAGCGGGACACAGGACACCAGCTCTGGGGCCAACGTCCTGACTTTC. Translating gives CASGTQDTSSGANVLTF.